This TCR beta chain was profiled in a study of control samples from healthy donors and cancer patients. Profiling relied on immunoSEQ multiplex PCR, and the TCRdb table lists in-frame clones only, not all of them. The sample has 150,000 to 200,000 clones, roughly 90% seen once; the top ten hold 12%. The sample taken for sequencing was blood. The source is a man aged 25-45 years in good health.

CDR3 sequence: CASSYGPGGAYEQYF. The CDR3 region has the DNA TGTGCCAGCAGTTACGGTCCTGGGGGCGCGTACGAGCAGTACTTC. This chain joins TRBV6-5 and TRBJ2-7, with D possibly being TRBD1 (6 bases). CDR3 length: 15 residues. V gave up 2 bases and J gave up 4 bases, with 15 bases separating them. Germline CDR1 reads MNHEY; CDR2 reads SVGAGI.